Sequencing of this TCR beta chain was carried out in a study of T cell repertoires in aging, cancer and after chemotherapy. Notes on the study in general: In each cancer cohort, median generation probability increased across chemotherapy, suggesting thymic output rebounded. Compared with age-matched healthy donors, untreated hematological or solid cancer patients showed higher blood TCR clonality.

TCR beta rearrangements were amplified from peripheral blood genomic DNA. The CDR3 is made up of 13 amino acids. Unmatched junction bases numbered 4, after V lost 6 bases and J lost 7 bases. Germline CDR1 reads SGHAT; CDR2 reads FQNNGV. On this clonotype itself: Antigen specificity is unknown.

Multiplex touch-down PCR with TRB-A/B primers amplified rearranged V-D-J TRB sequences. TCRdb ran MiXCR on the multiplex PCR reads and lists one entry per CDR3 protein. The repertoire holds thousands of distinct CDR3 sequences, with around 50% as singletons. The sample was blood. The TCR originated in a human donor with a blood cancer. The chain is built from TRBV11-2 and TRBJ2-2; 8 positions match TRBD1. The CDR3 loop is CASRAGGVGELFF. CDR3 coding DNA: TGTGCCAGCAGGGCAGGGGGCGTCGGGGAGCTGTTTTTT.